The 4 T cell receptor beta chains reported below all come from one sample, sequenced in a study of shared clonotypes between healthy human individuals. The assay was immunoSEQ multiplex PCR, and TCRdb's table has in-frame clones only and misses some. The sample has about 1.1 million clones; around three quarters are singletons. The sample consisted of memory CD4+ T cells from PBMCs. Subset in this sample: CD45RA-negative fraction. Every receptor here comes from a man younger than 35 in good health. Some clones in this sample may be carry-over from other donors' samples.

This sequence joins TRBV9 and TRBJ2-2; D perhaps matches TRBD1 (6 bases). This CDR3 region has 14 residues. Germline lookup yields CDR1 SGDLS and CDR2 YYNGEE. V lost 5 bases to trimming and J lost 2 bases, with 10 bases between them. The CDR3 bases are TGTGCCAGCAGGCTGGACAGTAACACCGGGGAGCTGTTTTTT. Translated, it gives CASRLDSNTGELFF.

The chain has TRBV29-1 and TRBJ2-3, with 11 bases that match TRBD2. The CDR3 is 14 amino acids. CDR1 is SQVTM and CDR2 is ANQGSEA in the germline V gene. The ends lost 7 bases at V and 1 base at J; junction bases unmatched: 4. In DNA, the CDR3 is TGCAGCGCGAGACTAGCGGGACGCACAGATACGCAGTATTTT. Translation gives CSARLAGRTDTQYF.

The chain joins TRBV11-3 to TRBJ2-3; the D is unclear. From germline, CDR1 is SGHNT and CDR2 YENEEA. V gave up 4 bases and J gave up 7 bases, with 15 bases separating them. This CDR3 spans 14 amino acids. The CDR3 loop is CASSSRSEVNTQYF. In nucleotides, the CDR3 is TGTGCCAGCAGCTCCCGATCCGAAGTGAATACGCAGTATTTT. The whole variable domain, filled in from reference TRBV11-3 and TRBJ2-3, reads EAGVVQSPRYKIIEKKQPVAFWCNPISGHNTLYWYLQNLGQGPELLIRYENEEAVDDSQLPKDRFSAERLKGVDSTLKIQPAELGDSAVYLCASSSRSEVNTQYFGPGTRLTVL.

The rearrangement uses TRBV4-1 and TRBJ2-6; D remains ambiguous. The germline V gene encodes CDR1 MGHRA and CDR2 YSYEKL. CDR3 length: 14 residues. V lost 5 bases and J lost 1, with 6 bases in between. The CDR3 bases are TGCGCCAGCAGCTACGGGTCTGGGGCCAACGTCCTGACTTTC. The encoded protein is CASSYGSGANVLTF.